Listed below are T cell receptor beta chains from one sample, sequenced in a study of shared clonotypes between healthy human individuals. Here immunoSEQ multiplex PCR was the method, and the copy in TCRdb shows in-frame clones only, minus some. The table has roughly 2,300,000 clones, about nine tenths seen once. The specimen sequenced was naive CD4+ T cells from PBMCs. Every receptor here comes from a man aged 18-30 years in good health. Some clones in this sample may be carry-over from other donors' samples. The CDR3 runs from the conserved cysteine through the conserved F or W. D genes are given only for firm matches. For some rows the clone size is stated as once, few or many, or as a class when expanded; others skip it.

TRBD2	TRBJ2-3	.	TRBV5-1	CASSLAPAGATGDTQYF	TGCGCCAGCAGCTTGGCCCCGGCGGGAGCCACTGGGGATACGCAGTATTTT
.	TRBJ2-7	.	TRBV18	CASSPYREPSYEQYF	TGTGCCAGCTCACCATACAGGGAGCCCTCTTACGAGCAGTACTTC
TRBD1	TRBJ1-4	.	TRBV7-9	CASSEGATNEKLFF	TGTGCCAGCAGCGAGGGGGCCACTAATGAAAAACTGTTTTTT
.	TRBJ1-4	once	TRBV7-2	CASSLAAAGSYEKLFF	TGTGCCAGCAGCTTAGCCGCGGCAGGGTCGTATGAAAAACTGTTTTTT
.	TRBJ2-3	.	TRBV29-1	CSVVGRVNSDTQYF	TGCAGCGTTGTGGGCAGGGTAAATTCCGATACGCAGTATTTT
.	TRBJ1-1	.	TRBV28	CASGLGTLEAFF	TGTGCCAGCGGTCTCGGGACTCTTGAAGCTTTCTTT
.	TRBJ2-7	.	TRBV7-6	CASSLGQGPTYEQYF	TGTGCCAGCAGCTTAGGGCAGGGGCCTACCTACGAGCAGTACTTC
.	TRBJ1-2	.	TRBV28	CASTRTGGYTF	TGTGCCAGCACTCGGACGGGGGGCTACACCTTC
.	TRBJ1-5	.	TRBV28	CASSQNRRFSQPQHF	TGTGCCAGCAGTCAAAACCGCAGGTTTTCCCAGCCCCAGCATTTT
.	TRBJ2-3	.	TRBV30	CAWSLTTTDTQYF	TGTGCCTGGAGCTTAACGACCACAGATACGCAGTATTTT
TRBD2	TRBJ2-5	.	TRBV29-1	CSVKSGTLEKTQYF	TGCAGCGTTAAAAGCGGGACCTTAGAAAAGACCCAGTACTTC
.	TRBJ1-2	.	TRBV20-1	CSARKGVGYTF	TGCAGTGCTAGAAAAGGGGTCGGCTACACCTTC
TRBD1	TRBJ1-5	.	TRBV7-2	CASSLRGQGSQPQHF	TGTGCCAGCAGCTTAAGGGGACAGGGGTCTCAGCCCCAGCATTTT